This is a list of T cell receptor beta chains from one sample in a study of blood T cells in healthy people across ages. TCRdb re-called the 5' RACE reads through MiXCR, storing one row per CDR3 protein. This table has roughly 1.9 million distinct CDR3 sequences, roughly 43% appearing once. The sequencing input was blood. Receptors were obtained from a human donor in good health. The CDR3 runs from the conserved cysteine through the conserved F or W. Each record gives: clone size, J gene, D gene, V gene, CDR3 protein, CDR3 DNA. The D gene is left open where the match is weak. The listing skips clone size in some rows; elsewhere it reads once, few, many or a size class.

.	TRBJ1-4	.	TRBV12-3/TRBV12-4	CASSLHRGATNEKLFF	TGTGCCAGCAGTTTGCACCGGGGCGCAACTAATGAAAAACTGTTTTTT
.	TRBJ1-2	TRBD1	TRBV10-3	CAINKGGAGYGYTF	TGTGCCATCAACAAAGGGGGCGCCGGCTATGGCTACACCTTC
few	TRBJ2-7	.	TRBV18	CASSPGTRTSGEQYF	TGTGCCAGCTCACCCGGGACAAGGACTTCCGGGGAGCAGTACTTC
.	TRBJ2-1	.	TRBV2	CASSPGSRPYNEQFF	TGTGCCAGCAGCCCCGGGTCTCGGCCGTACAATGAGCAGTTCTTC
.	TRBJ2-7	.	TRBV12-3/TRBV12-4	CASSLSGFLYEQYF	TGTGCCAGCAGTTTATCCGGGTTTCTCTACGAGCAGTACTTC
many	TRBJ2-7	.	TRBV7-8	CASSPTLSYEQYF	TGTGCCAGCAGCCCCACCCTATCCTACGAGCAGTACTTC
.	TRBJ2-3	.	TRBV24-1	CATSDPARAYTDTQYF	TGTGCCACCAGTGATCCAGCAAGGGCGTACACAGATACGCAGTATTTT
few	TRBJ2-1	TRBD2	TRBV7-2	CASSLALSSGGYNEQFF	TGTGCCAGCAGCTTAGCGCTGAGTAGCGGGGGCTACAATGAGCAGTTCTTC
few	TRBJ2-3	.	TRBV9	CASSVAGDPRGDTQYF	TGTGCCAGCAGCGTAGCGGGGGACCCGAGGGGAGATACGCAGTATTTT
.	TRBJ1-1	.	TRBV7-2	CASSLEAVREAFF	TGTGCCAGCAGCTTAGAGGCGGTTCGCGAGGCTTTCTTT
few	TRBJ2-7	.	TRBV20-1	CSARDEDRTYEQYF	TGCAGTGCTAGAGACGAGGACAGAACCTACGAGCAGTACTTC
.	TRBJ1-2	.	TRBV7-2	CASSARDLSAGYTF	TGTGCCAGCAGCGCCCGGGACTTGTCGGCTGGCTACACCTTC
.	TRBJ2-1	.	TRBV20-1	CSARKGRYNEQFF	TGCAGTGCTAGAAAAGGCAGATACAATGAGCAGTTCTTC
.	TRBJ2-5	TRBD1	TRBV7-7	CASSSMTGVQETQYF	TGTGCCAGCAGCTCGATGACAGGGGTACAAGAGACCCAGTACTTC
.	TRBJ1-1	.	TRBV10-3	CAITEHDRGTEAFF	TGTGCCATCACCGAACACGATAGGGGCACTGAAGCTTTCTTT
.	TRBJ1-1	.	TRBV29-1	CSAVGAGSFTEAFF	TGCAGCGCGGTAGGAGCCGGAAGCTTCACTGAAGCTTTCTTT
once	TRBJ2-5	.	TRBV4-3	CASSQDPRGIGETQYF	TGCGCCAGCAGCCAAGATCCCAGGGGTATTGGCGAGACCCAGTACTTC
.	TRBJ1-4	.	TRBV15	CATRAVGGNEKLFF	TGTGCCACCCGTGCGGTCGGGGGTAATGAAAAACTGTTTTTT
.	TRBJ2-3	.	TRBV6-6	CASNPRKSTDTQYF	TGTGCCAGCAACCCCAGGAAAAGCACAGATACGCAGTATTTT
.	TRBJ1-4	TRBD1	TRBV7-2	CASSVHRDRGNEKLFF	TGTGCCAGCAGCGTACACCGGGACAGGGGCAATGAAAAACTGTTTTTT
few	TRBJ1-2	TRBD1	TRBV12-3/TRBV12-4	CASSWDRASGGYTF	TGTGCCAGCAGTTGGGACAGGGCCTCCGGGGGCTACACCTTC